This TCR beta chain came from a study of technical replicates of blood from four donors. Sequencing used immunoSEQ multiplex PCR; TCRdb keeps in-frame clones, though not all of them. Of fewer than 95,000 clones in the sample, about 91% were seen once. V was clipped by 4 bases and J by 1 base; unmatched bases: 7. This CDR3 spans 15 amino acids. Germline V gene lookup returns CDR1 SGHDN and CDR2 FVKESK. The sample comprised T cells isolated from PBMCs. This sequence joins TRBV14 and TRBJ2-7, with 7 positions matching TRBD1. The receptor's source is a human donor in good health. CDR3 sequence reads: CASSRDRARSYEQYF. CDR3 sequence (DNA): TGTGCCAGCAGCCGGGACAGAGCGAGGTCCTACGAGCAGTACTTC. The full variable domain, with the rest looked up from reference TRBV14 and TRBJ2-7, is EAGVTQFPSHSVIEKGQTVTLRCDPISGHDNLYWYRRVMGKEIKFLLHFVKESKQDESGMPNNRFLAERTGGTYSTLKVQPAELEDSGVYFCASSRDRARSYEQYFGPGTRLTVT.